The rows below give T cell receptor beta chains drawn from one sample of a study of blood T cell repertoires in COVID-19. The repertoire was sequenced with immunoSEQ multiplex PCR; TCRdb's copy has only in-frame clones and lacks some. Among about 26,000 clones, roughly 90% were seen once, and the ten largest hold over 9%. Specimen: peripheral blood. The receptors here all came from a man between 65 and 80 years old with acute or convalescent COVID-19. CDR3s include the opening cysteine and the closing phenylalanine or tryptophan. A D gene is named only where the DNA matches it firmly. Clone size appears in some rows only: once, few, many, or a class for an expanded clone.

size	V	J	D	DNA	CDR3
-	TRBV6-2/TRBV6-3	TRBJ1-1	-	TGTGCCAGCAGTTACTGGGCAGCGAACACTGAAGCTTTCTTT	CASSYWAANTEAFF
-	TRBV5-5	TRBJ2-7	TRBD1	TGTGCCAGCAGCTTGAAGGGACAGGGAAGCTACGAGCAGTACTTC	CASSLKGQGSYEQYF
-	TRBV6-5	TRBJ2-2	TRBD1	TGTGCCAGCAGTTATACAGGGGCGAACACCGGGGAGCTGTTTTTT	CASSYTGANTGELFF
-	TRBV12-1	TRBJ2-3	-	TGTGCCAGCAGCCCGGACATACCGCGGGATACGCAGTATTTT	CASSPDIPRDTQYF
once	TRBV29-1	TRBJ2-1	-	TGCAGCGTTCATAGGCAGGGGTTAAACAATGAGCAGTTCTTC	CSVHRQGLNNEQFF
-	TRBV19	TRBJ2-3	TRBD2	TGTGCCAGTAGTAGGGGACTAGCGGGACTCGGAGATACGCAGTATTTT	CASSRGLAGLGDTQYF
once	TRBV6-4	TRBJ1-1	-	TGTGCCAGCAGTGACACATACAAGAACACTGAAGCTTTCTTT	CASSDTYKNTEAFF
-	TRBV24-1	TRBJ2-1	-	TGTGCCACCAGTGATTTGCCAGCGAGCTCCTACAATGAGCAGTTCTTC	CATSDLPASSYNEQFF
once	TRBV15	TRBJ1-1	-	TGTGCCACCAGCAGAGGAGGGGGGGCGCGAACTGAAGCTTTCTTT	CATSRGGGARTEAFF
-	TRBV1	TRBJ1-2	-	TGCACCAGCAGCCAAGGTGTGCAGGGGGATTGTGGCTACACCTTC	CTSSQGVQGDCGYTF
few	TRBV7-2	TRBJ2-6	-	TGTGCCAGCAGCGTTACAGGGACCGGGGCCAACGTCCTGACTTTC	CASSVTGTGANVLTF
-	TRBV2	TRBJ1-4	-	TGTGCCAGCAATGAAGCTGGGACAAGGATTAATGAAAAACTGTTTTTT	CASNEAGTRINEKLFF
-	TRBV20-1	TRBJ2-5	TRBD2	TGCAGTGCCAGTAGCGGGGCGGGAGCGGAGACCCAGTACTTC	CSASSGAGAETQYF
-	TRBV27	TRBJ1-1	-	TGTGCCAGCAGTTTAAGGGGAAGGACTGAAGCTTTCTTT	CASSLRGRTEAFF
-	TRBV5-1	TRBJ1-2	-	TGCGCCAGCAGCTTGGCCCCAGGGGTGTTTACTTCTGGCTACACCTTC	CASSLAPGVFTSGYTF
-	TRBV3-1/TRBV3-2	TRBJ2-7	TRBD1	TGTGCCAGCAGCCTTCGGGGACAGGGCCGCGAGCAGTACTTC	CASSLRGQGREQYF
-	TRBV6-2/TRBV6-3	TRBJ2-5	-	TGTGCCAGCAGTTACGGGGGACTCCAAGAGACCCAGTACTTC	CASSYGGLQETQYF
-	TRBV24-1	TRBJ2-5	TRBD1	TGTGCCACCAGTGCGACCGGGACAGCTGAAGAGACCCAGTACTTC	CATSATGTAEETQYF
-	TRBV6-5	TRBJ2-7	TRBD2	TGTGCCAGCACAACAAGCGGGAGGGCTTTATACGAGCAGTACTTC	CASTTSGRALYEQYF
-	TRBV29-1	TRBJ1-2	-	TGCAGCGTTGAAGTAGCCGGGGGTTCCTATGGCTACACCTTC	CSVEVAGGSYGYTF
few	TRBV9	TRBJ2-5	-	TGCGCCACCCGCGGAGGGGGGGGGCCCCAAGAGACCCAGTACTTC	CATRGGGGPQETQYF
few	TRBV5-1	TRBJ2-7	-	TGCGCCAGCAGCACCGCCGGGACACTCGACGAGCAGTACTTC	CASSTAGTLDEQYF
-	TRBV5-5	TRBJ2-5	-	TGTGCCAGCAGCCCAGGGGACAGCGGGGGCCAAGAGACCCAGTACTTC	CASSPGDSGGQETQYF
once	TRBV6-1	TRBJ2-7	TRBD1	TGTGCCAGCAGTGAAACCGGGACAGCCTACGGGCAGTACTTC	CASSETGTAYGQYF
-	TRBV5-1	TRBJ2-5	TRBD2	TGCGCCAGCAGCTTGGGGACTAGCGCGGAGACCCAGTACTTC	CASSLGTSAETQYF
-	TRBV9	TRBJ2-3	-	TGTGCCAGCAGCGTAAATTCCGGACAGTCTTCTAGCACAGATACGCAGTATTTT	CASSVNSGQSSSTDTQYF
-	TRBV6-6	TRBJ2-4	TRBD2	TGTGCCAGCAGCAATGGGTATCTAGCGGGCAAAAACATTCAGTACTTC	CASSNGYLAGKNIQYF
-	TRBV7-8	TRBJ1-5	-	TGTGCCAGCAGCTCCCCAGGGCAGCCCCAGCATTTT	CASSSPGQPQHF
-	TRBV9	TRBJ1-2	TRBD1	TGTGCCAGCAGCGCAGGACAGGCTTCAAACTATGGCTACACCTTC	CASSAGQASNYGYTF
-	TRBV15	TRBJ1-1	TRBD1	TGTGCCACCAGCAGGGGACAGGGGGTCCCTGAAGCTTTCTTT	CATSRGQGVPEAFF
once	TRBV5-1	TRBJ2-3	TRBD2	TGCGCCAGCAGCCCCCGGACTAGCGGGAGAGGCACAGATACGCAGTATTTT	CASSPRTSGRGTDTQYF
-	TRBV28	TRBJ2-1	TRBD1	TGTGCCTCCAGCCGTAGAAGGGGGCTTGGCAATGAGCAGTTCTTC	CASSRRRGLGNEQFF
-	TRBV6-5	TRBJ2-7	TRBD2	TGTGCCAGTGGGGAGGGTAGCTCCTACGAGCAGTACTTC	CASGEGSSYEQYF
-	TRBV10-3	TRBJ1-2	TRBD1	TGTGCCATCAGTGGACAGGGCACGATGGTCTATGGCTACACCTTC	CAISGQGTMVYGYTF
-	TRBV5-4	TRBJ2-3	TRBD1	TGTGCCAGCAGCTTGAGACAGGGGGGTCTCACAGATACGCAGTATTTT	CASSLRQGGLTDTQYF
-	TRBV11-3	TRBJ2-5	TRBD2	TGTGCCAGCAGCTTAGGGGAGGGGGAGACCCAGTACTTC	CASSLGEGETQYF
-	TRBV7-8	TRBJ2-3	-	TGTGCCAGCAGCTCTCGGACAGCCCGCACAGATACGCAGTATTTT	CASSSRTARTDTQYF
-	TRBV6-2/TRBV6-3	TRBJ2-7	TRBD2	TGTGCCAGCAGTTCCCTAATAGCGGGAAAGGGGTCCTACGAGCAGTACTTC	CASSSLIAGKGSYEQYF
-	TRBV4-3	TRBJ2-2	-	TGCGCCAGCAGCCAAAGACTACCCGCGAACACCGGGGAGCTGTTTTTT	CASSQRLPANTGELFF
-	TRBV20-1	TRBJ2-2	-	TGCAGTGCTAGTCAAGAGATGAACACCGGGGAGCTGTTTTTT	CSASQEMNTGELFF
-	TRBV5-6	TRBJ2-1	TRBD2	TGTGCCAGCAGCCGTATGACTAGCAGCTCCTACAATGAGCAGTTCTTC	CASSRMTSSSYNEQFF
-	TRBV20-1	TRBJ2-2	TRBD1	TGCAGTGCTAGTCCGTGGGACAGGGTAGACACCGGGGAGCTGTTTTTT	CSASPWDRVDTGELFF
-	TRBV24-1	TRBJ2-7	TRBD2	TGTGCCACCAGTGATGGAATGCTAGCGGGAGCCCGAGAGCAGTACTTC	CATSDGMLAGAREQYF
-	TRBV5-4	TRBJ2-5	-	TGTGCCAGCAGCTTCGGAGAGGTCGGAGAGACCCAGTACTTC	CASSFGEVGETQYF
-	TRBV4-2	TRBJ2-7	TRBD2	TGTGCCAGCAGCCACGAACCGGGAGCGGGGCCCTACGAGCAGTACTTC	CASSHEPGAGPYEQYF
-	TRBV19	TRBJ2-6	-	TGTGCCAGTAGTGCGTACCCAGGGGCTGGGGCCAACGTCCTGACTTTC	CASSAYPGAGANVLTF
-	TRBV27	TRBJ2-2	TRBD1	TGTGCCAGCAGTTTAGACAGGGGAGGTACCGGGGAGCTGTTTTTT	CASSLDRGGTGELFF
-	TRBV18	TRBJ1-2	TRBD1	TGTGCCAGCTACCTGACAGGGGGCGATGGCTACACCTTC	CASYLTGGDGYTF
-	TRBV24-1	TRBJ2-2	-	TGTGCCACCAGTGGGGGACTTAACACCGGGGAGCTGTTTTTT	CATSGGLNTGELFF
-	TRBV3-1/TRBV3-2	TRBJ1-1	TRBD1	TGTGCCAGCAGCCAATTGGACAGGGGGACGAACACTGAAGCTTTCTTT	CASSQLDRGTNTEAFF
-	TRBV12-3/TRBV12-4	TRBJ1-6	-	TGTGCCAGCAGTTTTATCGATTCACCCCTCCACTTT	CASSFIDSPLHF